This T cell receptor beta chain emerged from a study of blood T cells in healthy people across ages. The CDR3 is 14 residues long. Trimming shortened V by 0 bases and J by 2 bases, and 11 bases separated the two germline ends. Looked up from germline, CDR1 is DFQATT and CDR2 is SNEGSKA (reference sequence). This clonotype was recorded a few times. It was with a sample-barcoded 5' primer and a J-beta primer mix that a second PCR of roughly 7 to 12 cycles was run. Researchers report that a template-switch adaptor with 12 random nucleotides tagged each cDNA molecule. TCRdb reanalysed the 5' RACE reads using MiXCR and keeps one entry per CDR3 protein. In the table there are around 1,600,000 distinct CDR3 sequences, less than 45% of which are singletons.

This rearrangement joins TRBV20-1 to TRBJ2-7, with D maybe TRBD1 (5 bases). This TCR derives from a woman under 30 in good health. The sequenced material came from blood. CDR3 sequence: CSARDIGEPYEQYF. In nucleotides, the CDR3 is TGCAGTGCTAGAGACATAGGGGAACCCTACGAGCAGTACTTC.